The following is a T cell receptor (beta chain) sequence with its context. The data derive from a study of blood T cell repertoires in COVID-19. Allocation to cohorts depended on clinical history reported by the participants. Per the study methods: Nucleated cell counts were estimated from reference gene primer amplification. Measured with immunoSEQ multiplex PCR; TCRdb has only the in-frame clones, and not every one. That table furnishes V, J and clone size, whereas the DNA furnished D and trimming. The sample has 300,000 to 400,000 clones; about 85% are singletons. The CDR3 totals 19 residues. Trimming cost V 5 bases and J 7 bases; bases outside gene matches: 14. In germline, CDR1 is MDHEN, CDR2 SYDVKM.

The chain combines TRBV28 with TRBJ2-1; TRBD2 matches at 16 bases. The source is a woman in her twenties or thirties who had been exposed to COVID-19. The sequenced material came from PBMCs or T cells enriched from blood (not recorded which). CDR3 coding DNA: TGTGCCAGCAGTCGGCGGGGACTAGCGGGAGGGGGCGAAGGTAATGAGCAGTTCTTC. Encoded protein: CASSRRGLAGGGEGNEQFF.